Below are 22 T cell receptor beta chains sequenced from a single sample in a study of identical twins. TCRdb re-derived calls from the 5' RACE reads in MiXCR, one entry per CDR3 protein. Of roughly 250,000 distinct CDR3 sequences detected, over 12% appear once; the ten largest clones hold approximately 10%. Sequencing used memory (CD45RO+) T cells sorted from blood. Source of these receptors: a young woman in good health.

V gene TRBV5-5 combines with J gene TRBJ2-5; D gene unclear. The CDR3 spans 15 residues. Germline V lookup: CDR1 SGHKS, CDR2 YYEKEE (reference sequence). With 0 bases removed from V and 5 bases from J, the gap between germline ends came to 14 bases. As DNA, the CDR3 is TGTGCCAGCAGCTTGGGGCCGAATAAGGAGGAGACCCAGTACTTC. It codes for CASSLGPNKEETQYF.

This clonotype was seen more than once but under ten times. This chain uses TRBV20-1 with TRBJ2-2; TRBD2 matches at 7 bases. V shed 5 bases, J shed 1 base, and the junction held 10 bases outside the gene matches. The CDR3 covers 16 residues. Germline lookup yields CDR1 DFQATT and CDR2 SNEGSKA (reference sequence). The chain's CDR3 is CSAGGGSGRNTGELFF. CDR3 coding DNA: TGCAGTGCTGGGGGGGGAAGCGGAAGGAACACCGGGGAGCTGTTTTTT.

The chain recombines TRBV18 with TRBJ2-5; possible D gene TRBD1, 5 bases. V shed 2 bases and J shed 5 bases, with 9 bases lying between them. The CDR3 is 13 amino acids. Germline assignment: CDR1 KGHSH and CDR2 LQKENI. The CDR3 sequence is CASSPSHRETQYF. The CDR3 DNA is TGTGCCAGCTCACCATCCCACAGGGAGACCCAGTACTTC.

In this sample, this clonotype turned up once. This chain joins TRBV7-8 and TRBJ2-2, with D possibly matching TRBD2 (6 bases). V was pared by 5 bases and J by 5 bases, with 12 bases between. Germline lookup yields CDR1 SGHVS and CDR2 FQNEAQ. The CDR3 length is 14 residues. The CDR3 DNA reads TGTGCCAGCAGCCCATGGCGGGGAACCGGGGAGCTGTTTTTT. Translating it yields CASSPWRGTGELFF.

The CDR3 loop is CASKSSGSTYNEQFF. CDR3 in DNA: TGTGCCAGCAAATCTAGCGGGAGCACCTACAATGAGCAGTTCTTC. V and J are TRBV27 and TRBJ2-1, with TRBD2 matching 10 bases. This CDR3 spans 15 amino acids. J gave up 2 bases and V 7 bases, and 5 bases lay outside the gene matches. The germline gives CDR1 MNHEY, CDR2 SMNVEV (reference sequence).

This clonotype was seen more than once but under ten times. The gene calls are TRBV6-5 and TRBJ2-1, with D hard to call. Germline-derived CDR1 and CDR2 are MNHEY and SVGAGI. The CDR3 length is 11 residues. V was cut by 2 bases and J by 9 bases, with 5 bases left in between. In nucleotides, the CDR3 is TGTGCCAGCAGTTACGGAACTGAGCAGTTCTTC. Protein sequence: CASSYGTEQFF.

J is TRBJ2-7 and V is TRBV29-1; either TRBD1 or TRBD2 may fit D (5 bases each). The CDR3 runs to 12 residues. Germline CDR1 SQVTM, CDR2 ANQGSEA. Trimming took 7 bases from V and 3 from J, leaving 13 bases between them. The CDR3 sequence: CSGQGPSYEQYF. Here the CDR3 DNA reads TGCAGCGGGCAGGGACCGAGCTACGAGCAGTACTTC.

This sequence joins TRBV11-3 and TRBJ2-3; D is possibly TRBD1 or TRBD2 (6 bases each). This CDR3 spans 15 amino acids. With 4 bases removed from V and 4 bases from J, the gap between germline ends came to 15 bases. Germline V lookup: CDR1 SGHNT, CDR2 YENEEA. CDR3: CASSSGAWDSDTQYF. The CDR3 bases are TGTGCCAGCAGCTCGGGGGCATGGGACTCAGATACGCAGTATTTT.

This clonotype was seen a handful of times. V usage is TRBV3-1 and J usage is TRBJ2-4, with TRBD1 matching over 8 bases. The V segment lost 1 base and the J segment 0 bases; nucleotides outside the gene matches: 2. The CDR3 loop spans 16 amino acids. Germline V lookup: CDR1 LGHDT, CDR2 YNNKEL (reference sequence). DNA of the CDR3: TGTGCCAGCAGCCAAGCAGGGGGCCTAGCCAAAAACATTCAGTACTTC. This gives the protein CASSQAGGLAKNIQYF.

The CDR3 nucleotides read TGTGCCAGCAGCCCTCCTGAGGGGACAGATACGCAGTATTTT. Its protein product is CASSPPEGTDTQYF. The rearrangement links TRBV27 to TRBJ2-3; possibly TRBD1 or TRBD2 for D (5 bases each). Germline V gene lookup returns CDR1 MNHEY and CDR2 SMNVEV (reference sequence). The CDR3 sequence is 14 residues long. V lost 6 bases and J lost 3, with 13 bases in between.

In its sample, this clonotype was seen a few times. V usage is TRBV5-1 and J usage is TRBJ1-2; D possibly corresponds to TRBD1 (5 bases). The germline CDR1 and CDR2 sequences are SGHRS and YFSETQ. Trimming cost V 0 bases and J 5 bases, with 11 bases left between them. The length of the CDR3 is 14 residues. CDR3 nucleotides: TGCGCCAGCAGCTTGGGCGCAGGGATATATGGCTACACCTTC. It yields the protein CASSLGAGIYGYTF.

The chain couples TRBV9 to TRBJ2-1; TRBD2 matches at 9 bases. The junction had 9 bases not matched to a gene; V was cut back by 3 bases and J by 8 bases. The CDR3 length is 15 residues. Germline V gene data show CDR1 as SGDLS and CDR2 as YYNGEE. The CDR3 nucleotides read TGTGCCAGCAGCGATAGCGGGAGTGACGGCGATGAGCAGTTCTTC. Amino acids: CASSDSGSDGDEQFF.

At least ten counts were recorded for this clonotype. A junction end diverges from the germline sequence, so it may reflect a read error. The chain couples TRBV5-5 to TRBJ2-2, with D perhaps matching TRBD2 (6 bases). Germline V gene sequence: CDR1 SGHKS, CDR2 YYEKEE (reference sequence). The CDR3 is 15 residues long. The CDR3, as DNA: TGTGCCAGCAGCTTGGTGCTAGCGAATACCGGGGAGCTGTTTTTT. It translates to CASSLVLANTGELFF. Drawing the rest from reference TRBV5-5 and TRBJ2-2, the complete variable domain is DAGVTQSPTHLIKTRGQQVTLRCSPISGHKSVSWYQQVLGQGPQFIFQYYEKEERGRGNFPDRFSARQFPNYSSELNVNALLLGDSALYLCASSLVLANTGELFFGEGSRLTVL.

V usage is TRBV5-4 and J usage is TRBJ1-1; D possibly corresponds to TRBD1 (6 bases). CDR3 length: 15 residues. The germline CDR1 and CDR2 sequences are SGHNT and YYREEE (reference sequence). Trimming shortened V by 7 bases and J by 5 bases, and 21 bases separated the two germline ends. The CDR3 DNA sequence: TGTGCCAGCCTAACCAACACAGGGAGTGAGACTGAAGCTTTCTTT. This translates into CASLTNTGSETEAFF.

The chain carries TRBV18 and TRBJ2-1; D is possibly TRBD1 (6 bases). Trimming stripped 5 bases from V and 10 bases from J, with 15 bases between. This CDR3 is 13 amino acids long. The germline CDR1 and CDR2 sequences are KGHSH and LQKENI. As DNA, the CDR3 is TGTGCCAGCTCAATGGGGGCGGATGGCGAGCAGTTCTTC. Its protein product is CASSMGADGEQFF.

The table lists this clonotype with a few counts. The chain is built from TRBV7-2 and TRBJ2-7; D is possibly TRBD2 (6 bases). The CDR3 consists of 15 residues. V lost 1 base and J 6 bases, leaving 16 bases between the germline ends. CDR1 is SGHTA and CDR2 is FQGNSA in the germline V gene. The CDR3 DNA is TGTGCCAGCAGCTTAGTCGGGAGCGTCTCGCCCGAGCAGTACTTC. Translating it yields CASSLVGSVSPEQYF.

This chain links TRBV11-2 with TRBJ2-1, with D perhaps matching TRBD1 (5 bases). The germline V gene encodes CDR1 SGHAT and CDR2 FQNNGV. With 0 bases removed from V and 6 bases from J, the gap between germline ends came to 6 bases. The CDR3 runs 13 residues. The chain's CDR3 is CASSLDRVNEQFF. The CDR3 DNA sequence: TGTGCCAGCAGCTTAGACAGGGTCAATGAGCAGTTCTTC.

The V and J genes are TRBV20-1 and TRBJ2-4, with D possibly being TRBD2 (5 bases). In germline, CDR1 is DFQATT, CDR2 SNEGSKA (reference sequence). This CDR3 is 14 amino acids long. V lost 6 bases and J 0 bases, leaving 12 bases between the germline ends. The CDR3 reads CSATWAGAKNIQYF. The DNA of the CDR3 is TGCAGTGCCACCTGGGCGGGAGCCAAAAACATTCAGTACTTC.

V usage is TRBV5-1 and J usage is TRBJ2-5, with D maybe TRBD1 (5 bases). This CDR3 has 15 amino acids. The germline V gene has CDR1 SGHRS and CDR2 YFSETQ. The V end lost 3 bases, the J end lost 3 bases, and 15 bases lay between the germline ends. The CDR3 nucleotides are TGCGCCAGCAGCTCCCAGTGGGGCAGGGAAGAGACCCAGTACTTC. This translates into CASSSQWGREETQYF. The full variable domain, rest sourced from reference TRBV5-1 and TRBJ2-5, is KAGVTQTPRYLIKTRGQQVTLSCSPISGHRSVSWYQQTPGQGLQFLFEYFSETQRNKGNFPGRFSGRQFSNSRSEMNVSTLELGDSALYLCASSSQWGREETQYFGPGTRLLVL.

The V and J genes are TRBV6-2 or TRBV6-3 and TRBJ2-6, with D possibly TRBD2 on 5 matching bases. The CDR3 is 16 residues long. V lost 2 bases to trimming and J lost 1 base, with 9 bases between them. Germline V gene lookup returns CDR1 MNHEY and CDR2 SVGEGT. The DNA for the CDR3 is TGTGCCAGCAGTTACCCCCCGGGATCTGGGGCCAACGTCCTGACTTTC. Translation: CASSYPPGSGANVLTF.

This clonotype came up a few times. CDR3 amino acids: CASSVSSNTEAFF. CDR3 bases: TGTGCCAGCAGTGTGTCCTCGAACACTGAAGCTTTCTTT. V gene TRBV25-1 combines with J gene TRBJ1-1, with D hard to call. CDR3 size: 13 residues. Germline assignment: CDR1 MGHDK and CDR2 SYGVNS. V lost 4 bases to trimming and J lost 1 base, with 7 bases between them.

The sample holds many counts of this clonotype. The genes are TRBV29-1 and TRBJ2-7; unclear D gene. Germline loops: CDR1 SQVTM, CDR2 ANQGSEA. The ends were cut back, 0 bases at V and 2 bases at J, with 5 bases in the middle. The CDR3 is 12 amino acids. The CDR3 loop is CSVEDTTYEQYF. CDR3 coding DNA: TGCAGCGTTGAAGACACCACCTACGAGCAGTACTTC.